The rows below give T cell receptor beta chains drawn from one sample of a study of identical twins. TCRdb called the 5' RACE reads again in MiXCR, with one record for every CDR3 protein. The data show fewer than 800,000 distinct CDR3 sequences, less than 9% seen once. The same data also contributed to another study, on yellow fever vaccine responses in identical twins.

The sample consisted of PBMCs. The receptors stem from a young woman in good health. The CDR3 runs from the conserved cysteine through the conserved F or W. The D gene is left open where the match is weak. Where a row states a size, it is once, few, many or the class of an expanded clone; other rows omit it.

>TRBJ2-2|TRBD2|TRBV12-3/TRBV12-4|-
CTCSLALQSSGSTGELFF
TGTACCTGCAGTTTAGCGCTGCAGTCGAGCGGGAGTACCGGGGAGCTGTTTTTT
>TRBJ2-5|-|TRBV7-9|-
CASSLTLVQETQYF
TGTGCCAGCAGCTTAACGCTAGTCCAAGAGACCCAGTACTTC
>TRBJ2-7|-|TRBV14|many
CASSQAGGRGYEQYF
TGTGCCAGCAGCCAAGCCGGTGGGAGAGGGTACGAGCAGTACTTC
>TRBJ2-6|-|TRBV24-1|few
CATSDPGDSGANVLTF
TGTGCCACCAGTGATCCAGGGGACTCTGGGGCCAACGTCCTGACTTTC
>TRBJ2-2|TRBD1|TRBV5-1|many
CASSWGQDDTGELFF
TGCGCCAGCAGCTGGGGACAGGACGACACCGGGGAGCTGTTTTTT
>TRBJ2-3|TRBD1|TRBV6-5|-
CASSYSRQGALTDTQYF
TGTGCCAGCAGTTACTCGAGACAGGGGGCTCTCACAGATACGCAGTATTTT
>TRBJ2-5|-|TRBV29-1|many
CSVEELGETQYF
TGCAGCGTTGAAGAGCTGGGAGAGACCCAGTACTTC
>TRBJ2-5|-|TRBV29-1|-
CSAWSASGTQYF
TGCAGCGCTTGGAGCGCTAGTGGGACCCAGTACTTC
>TRBJ1-2|TRBD1|TRBV29-1|few
CSVEDRGDRSNYGYTF
TGCAGCGTTGAAGATCGAGGGGACAGGTCTAACTATGGCTACACCTTC
>TRBJ2-3|TRBD1|TRBV5-5|-
CASSPAAGQGIDTQYF
TGTGCCAGCAGCCCAGCGGCGGGACAGGGGATAGATACGCAGTATTTT
>TRBJ2-1|TRBD2|TRBV12-3/TRBV12-4|few
CASSVAGGEQFF
TGTGCCAGCAGTGTAGCGGGGGGGGAGCAGTTCTTC
>TRBJ2-1|-|TRBV7-9|many
CASSRKDRYNEQFF
TGTGCCAGCAGCCGAAAGGACCGCTACAATGAGCAGTTCTTC
>TRBJ2-3|-|TRBV5-1|few
CASSTRGAPSQSYSYTQYF
TGCGCCAGCAGCACTCGGGGGGCACCTTCCCAGTCGTATTCCTATACGCAGTATTTT
>TRBJ1-2|-|TRBV7-6|few
CASSLEGDAFGSGYTF
TGTGCCAGCAGCTTAGAAGGGGACGCATTTGGGTCTGGCTACACCTTC
>TRBJ2-3|TRBD2|TRBV27|-
CASIPTSGGRTDTQYF
TGTGCCAGCATCCCGACTAGCGGGGGTCGCACAGATACGCAGTATTTT
>TRBJ1-3|-|TRBV9|many
CASSPLEGGNTIYF
TGTGCCAGCAGCCCTTTGGAGGGAGGAAACACCATATATTTT
>TRBJ1-4|-|TRBV5-1|few
CASSLDGAANEKLFF
TGCGCCAGCAGCTTGGATGGGGCGGCTAATGAAAAACTGTTTTTT
>TRBJ2-7|TRBD1|TRBV9|few
CASSVGTGFEQYF
TGTGCCAGCAGCGTAGGGACAGGGTTCGAGCAGTACTTC
>TRBJ2-1|TRBD2|TRBV12-3/TRBV12-4|many
CASDLRGGRNQYNEQFF
TGTGCCAGCGATTTGAGGGGAGGGCGGAACCAATACAATGAGCAGTTCTTC
>TRBJ1-1|TRBD1|TRBV12-3/TRBV12-4|many
CASSLTGTAEAFF
TGTGCCAGCAGTTTAACCGGGACAGCTGAAGCTTTCTTT
>TRBJ2-1|-|TRBV7-9|many
CASRPSPAGEQFF
TGTGCCAGCAGACCTAGTCCCGCTGGTGAGCAGTTCTTC
>TRBJ1-3|-|TRBV7-8|-
CASSLQGLSNTIYF
TGTGCCAGCAGCTTACAGGGGTTATCCAACACCATATATTTT
>TRBJ2-7|TRBD2|TRBV5-1|few
CASSPSASGRPYEQYF
TGCGCCAGCAGCCCGTCAGCTAGCGGGAGACCCTACGAGCAGTACTTC
>TRBJ2-1|TRBD2|TRBV24-1|-
CATSDRKGLAGGPGSYNEQFF
TGTGCCACCAGTGATCGAAAGGGACTAGCGGGGGGGCCCGGGTCCTACAATGAGCAGTTCTTC
>TRBJ2-5|TRBD2|TRBV2|many
CASSELAGQETQYF
TGTGCCAGCAGTGAACTAGCGGGCCAAGAGACCCAGTACTTC
>TRBJ2-1|TRBD2|TRBV7-9|-
CASSPRAGTSYNEQFF
TGTGCCAGCAGCCCGCGAGCGGGGACCTCCTACAATGAGCAGTTCTTC
>TRBJ2-3|TRBD2|TRBV2|-
CASSEALLAGALTDTQYF
TGTGCCAGCAGTGAAGCGCTTCTAGCGGGGGCCCTCACAGATACGCAGTATTTT
>TRBJ2-4|-|TRBV20-1|many
CSARDPRGIAKNIQYF
TGCAGTGCTAGAGATCCAAGGGGAATAGCCAAAAACATTCAGTACTTC
>TRBJ2-3|TRBD1|TRBV12-3/TRBV12-4|-
CASSSGQGKQYF
TGTGCCAGCAGTAGTGGACAGGGAAAGCAGTATTTT
>TRBJ1-2|-|TRBV7-2|few
CASSLAASLNSGYTF
TGTGCCAGCAGCTTAGCGGCTTCCTTAAATAGTGGCTACACCTTC
>TRBJ2-1|TRBD2|TRBV10-3|-
CAISEEAGDHNEQFF
TGTGCCATCAGTGAAGAAGCGGGGGACCACAATGAGCAGTTCTTC
>TRBJ2-1|-|TRBV12-3/TRBV12-4|-
CASQTLGRRGLYNEQFF
TGTGCCAGCCAAACCCTGGGGCGGAGGGGGCTCTACAATGAGCAGTTCTTC
>TRBJ2-1|TRBD2|TRBV20-1|many
CSARISGLASYNEQFF
TGCAGTGCTAGAATTTCGGGACTAGCGTCCTACAATGAGCAGTTCTTC
>TRBJ2-1|TRBD2|TRBV10-3|few
CAIRTGTSFGEQFF
TGTGCCATCAGGACCGGGACTAGTTTCGGTGAGCAGTTCTTC
>TRBJ2-7|-|TRBV28|few
CASRIGYEQYF
TGTGCCAGCAGAATAGGGTACGAGCAGTACTTC
>TRBJ1-5|-|TRBV28|-
CASSPPRAQPQHF
TGTGCCAGCAGTCCCCCGAGGGCTCAGCCCCAGCATTTT
>TRBJ2-2|TRBD2|TRBV5-1|few
CASRSTSGSPGELFF
TGCGCCAGCAGATCGACTAGCGGGAGTCCCGGGGAGCTGTTTTTT
>TRBJ2-3|TRBD1|TRBV11-2|few
CASSSRQGAGTDTQYF
TGTGCCAGCAGCTCAAGACAGGGGGCCGGCACAGATACGCAGTATTTT
>TRBJ2-1|-|TRBV4-1|-
CASSQEGRGVGYNEQFF
TGCGCCAGCAGCCAAGAGGGCCGAGGGGTGGGTTACAATGAGCAGTTCTTC
>TRBJ2-1|-|TRBV20-1|few
CSAPLGPLYNEQFF
TGCAGTGCCCCCTTGGGTCCCCTCTACAATGAGCAGTTCTTC
>TRBJ2-5|TRBD2|TRBV2|many
CASSEMGSGEETQYF
TGTGCCAGCAGTGAAATGGGTAGCGGGGAAGAGACCCAGTACTTC
>TRBJ1-4|TRBD1|TRBV5-1|-
CASSAQGLGEKLFF
TGCGCCAGCAGCGCACAGGGGTTGGGCGAAAAACTGTTTTTT
>TRBJ1-3|-|TRBV12-3/TRBV12-4|many
CASSFKGLSFGNTIYF
TGTGCCAGCAGTTTCAAGGGTTTAAGCTTTGGAAACACCATATATTTT
>TRBJ1-2|-|TRBV6-5|-
CASSYSGAGSANGYTF
TGTGCCAGCAGTTACTCGGGGGCTGGGAGTGCAAATGGCTACACCTTC
>TRBJ2-1|TRBD1|TRBV20-1|many
CSARASDRGIEQFF
TGCAGTGCTAGAGCCTCAGACAGGGGAATTGAGCAGTTCTTC
>TRBJ2-1|TRBD1|TRBV12-3/TRBV12-4|few
CASSFAPGTDSYNEQFF
TGTGCCAGCAGTTTTGCCCCCGGGACAGACTCCTACAATGAGCAGTTCTTC
>TRBJ2-1|-|TRBV29-1|few
CSVDRGAGNEQFF
TGCAGCGTTGACCGGGGGGCCGGGAATGAGCAGTTCTTC
>TRBJ2-3|TRBD2|TRBV6-2/TRBV6-3|few
CASSPPGAGARTDTQYF
TGTGCCAGCAGTCCCCCTGGGGCGGGAGCCCGCACAGATACGCAGTATTTT
>TRBJ2-5|TRBD1|TRBV6-1|few
CASSRRTGIQETQYF
TGTGCCAGCAGTCGACGGACAGGAATACAAGAGACCCAGTACTTC
>TRBJ2-3|-|TRBV20-1|-
CSARGGRSTDTQYF
TGCAGTGCTAGAGGGGGACGAAGCACAGATACGCAGTATTTT
>TRBJ1-2|-|TRBV12-3/TRBV12-4|many
CASTWGFDQGGYTF
TGTGCCAGCACCTGGGGGTTTGACCAGGGAGGCTACACCTTC
>TRBJ2-7|TRBD1|TRBV28|many
CASSLVRTGGRYEQYF
TGTGCCAGCAGTTTAGTCCGGACAGGGGGACGTTACGAGCAGTACTTC
>TRBJ2-4|TRBD2|TRBV5-1|-
CASSSLAGPAKNIQYF
TGCGCCAGCAGCTCTCTAGCGGGCCCAGCCAAAAACATTCAGTACTTC
>TRBJ1-1|TRBD1|TRBV7-9|few
CASSLGQGKGANTEAFF
TGTGCCAGCAGCTTAGGACAGGGGAAGGGCGCCAACACTGAAGCTTTCTTT
>TRBJ2-7|TRBD2|TRBV5-1|many
CASSLVSSGRGSYEQYF
TGCGCCAGCAGCTTGGTCTCTAGCGGGAGAGGATCCTACGAGCAGTACTTC
>TRBJ1-1|-|TRBV5-1|-
CASSIGGQGAFF
TGCGCCAGCAGCATAGGAGGACAAGGAGCTTTCTTT